This T cell receptor beta chain came from a study of blood T cells in healthy people across ages. The wider study: About one barcoded beta molecule was captured per two T cells (by template switching).

Germline CDR1 reads DFQATT; CDR2 reads SNEGSKA (reference sequence). The CDR3 is 14 amino acids. A second PCR of about 7 to 12 cycles used a sample-barcoded 5' primer and a J-beta primer mix. Via MiXCR, TCRdb re-called the 5' RACE reads, giving one row per CDR3 protein. There are 1.5 million to 2 million distinct CDR3 sequences in the sample; roughly 32% occur only once, and about 11% lies in the top ten. The gene calls are TRBV20-1 and TRBJ2-5; D is perhaps TRBD1 (7 bases). The DNA matches TRBJ2-7 better at its end, which makes the J call doubtful. The sample consisted of blood. The clonotype comes from a woman aged 25-40 years in good health. The CDR3 reads CSAREATGRNEQYF. As DNA, the CDR3 is TGCAGTGCTAGAGAAGCGACAGGGAGGAACGAGCAGTACTTC.